The 21 T cell receptor beta chains listed next were all sequenced from one sample in a study of shared clonotypes between healthy human individuals. Assay: immunoSEQ multiplex PCR; the TCRdb copy retains only in-frame clones and omits some. Found here are about 610,000 clones, almost 97% of them singletons; the top ten hold roughly 0.05%. The sample comprised naive CD4+ T cells sorted from blood. The subset here: CD45RA+ positively selected. The receptors originated from a woman under 40 in good health.

The V and J genes are TRBV21-1 and TRBJ1-5. TRBV21-1 is shown as a pseudogene. The CDR3 has 16 amino acids. CDR3 protein: CASTGPSRHSNQPQHF. The CDR3 nucleotides are TGTGCCAGCACTGGACCCAGCAGACATAGCAATCAGCCCCAGCATTTT.

The J gene is TRBJ2-1, the V gene TRBV9; either TRBD1 or TRBD2 may fit D (5 bases each). V was cut by 4 bases and J by 6 bases, with 17 bases left in between. Germline V gives CDR1 SGDLS, CDR2 YYNGEE. This CDR3 spans 15 amino acids. DNA of the CDR3: TGTGCCAGCAGCTGGTCTTGGGACCCTGCCAATGAGCAGTTCTTC. Amino acids: CASSWSWDPANEQFF.

This sequence joins TRBV25-1 and TRBJ2-1; 7 nucleotides line up with TRBD2. The V segment lost 7 bases and the J segment 3 bases; nucleotides outside the gene matches: 3. CDR1 and CDR2 from the germline V gene are MGHDK and SYGVNS. The length of the CDR3 is 13 residues. The CDR3 loop reads CASMGGVYNEQFF. In DNA, the CDR3 is TGTGCCAGCATGGGGGGGGTCTACAATGAGCAGTTCTTC. The full variable domain, its missing parts supplied by reference TRBV25-1 and TRBJ2-1, is EADIYQTPRYLVIGTGKKITLECSQTMGHDKMYWYQQDPGMELHLIHYSYGVNSTEKGDLSSESTVSRIRTEHFPLTLESARPSHTSQYLCASMGGVYNEQFFGPGTRLTVL.

The chain employs TRBV5-5 and TRBJ1-4; D is possibly TRBD1 (6 bases). With 4 bases removed from V and 5 bases from J, the gap between germline ends came to 6 bases. CDR1 is SGHKS and CDR2 is YYEKEE in the germline V gene (reference sequence). CDR3 size: 12 residues. The CDR3 DNA reads as TGTGCCAGCAGCGGACAGAATGAAAAACTGTTTTTT. Protein product: CASSGQNEKLFF.

The gene calls are TRBV29-1 and TRBJ1-5; 9 positions agree with TRBD1. The CDR3 loop spans 13 amino acids. Germline lookup yields CDR1 SQVTM and CDR2 ANQGSEA. Trimming cost V 6 bases and J 6 bases; bases outside gene matches: 6. CDR3 DNA sequence: TGCAGCGTGGGGGACAGGGCCGGTCAGCCCCAGCATTTT. Its translation: CSVGDRAGQPQHF.

The chain recombines TRBV27 with TRBJ2-3; 11 bases agree with TRBD2. Germline V gene lookup returns CDR1 MNHEY and CDR2 SMNVEV (reference sequence). The CDR3 loop spans 15 amino acids. Trimming took 6 bases from V and 2 from J; bases not matched to a gene: 4. In DNA form, the CDR3 reads TGTGCCAGCAGCTTTAGCGGGAGGGTCACAGATACGCAGTATTTT. It is translated as CASSFSGRVTDTQYF.

The rearrangement joins TRBV7-9 to TRBJ2-7; no firm D call. V dropped 6 bases and J dropped 2 bases, with 8 bases sitting between them. Per germline, CDR1 SEHNR and CDR2 FQNEAQ (reference sequence). The CDR3 totals 12 residues. CDR3: CASSYDTYEQYF. The CDR3 bases are TGTGCCAGCAGTTATGACACCTACGAGCAGTACTTC.

The chain recombines TRBV11-2 with TRBJ2-5; no reliable D call. The CDR3 is 15 amino acids. Trimming pared 5 bases from V and 2 bases from J, leaving 15 bases between. In germline, CDR1 is SGHAT, CDR2 FQNNGV. CDR3 nucleotides: TGTGCCAGCAGCCTAGGGCTAGTTAATCAAGAGACCCAGTACTTC. This sequence encodes CASSLGLVNQETQYF.

The chain links TRBV2 to TRBJ1-1; 9 positions match TRBD1. The CDR3 extends over 12 amino acids. The V gene end was trimmed by 11 bases and the J gene end by 5 bases; junction bases not matched to a gene: 6. CDR1 and CDR2 (germline): SNHLY, FYNNEI. CDR3 bases: TGTGCCGGAGGGACAGGGATTACTGAAGCTTTCTTT. Translation: CAGGTGITEAFF.

V gene TRBV11-2 combines with J gene TRBJ2-1, with TRBD2 matching over 11 bases. J gave up 7 bases and V 5 bases, and 13 bases lay outside the gene matches. The CDR3 covers 17 residues. Germline CDR1 SGHAT, CDR2 FQNNGV. CDR3 in DNA: TGTGCCAGCAGCGCCCGCAGACTAGCGGGGTGGTTGAATGAGCAGTTCTTC. It yields the protein CASSARRLAGWLNEQFF.

The chain recombines TRBV7-9 with TRBJ2-7; 7 bases map to TRBD2. The germline gives CDR1 SEHNR, CDR2 FQNEAQ (reference sequence). There are 15 residues in the CDR3. The V segment lost 5 bases and the J segment 3 bases; nucleotides outside the gene matches: 10. CDR3 loop: CASSLPGTNHYEQYF. The CDR3 DNA is TGTGCCAGCAGCCTCCCCGGGACTAACCACTACGAGCAGTACTTC.

This chain links TRBV2 with TRBJ2-1; 7 nucleotides line up with TRBD2. The length of the CDR3 is 16 residues. V shed 7 bases, J shed 5 bases, and the junction held 14 bases outside the gene matches. The germline CDR1 and CDR2 sequences are SNHLY and FYNNEI. The chain's CDR3 is CASKWVLRLADNEQFF. DNA of the CDR3: TGTGCCAGCAAGTGGGTGTTGCGGCTAGCGGACAATGAGCAGTTCTTC.

The V gene is TRBV19, the J gene TRBJ2-7, with 16 bases lining up with TRBD2. The CDR3 consists of 18 residues. The germline V gene encodes CDR1 LNHDA and CDR2 SQIVND (reference sequence). V shed 3 bases and J 6 bases; nucleotides not matched to a gene: 11. CDR3 DNA sequence: TGTGCCAGTAGTATGGTCCCGGGACTAGCGGGAGGGCCCGGCGAGCAGTACTTC. It specifies CASSMVPGLAGGPGEQYF.

V gene TRBV5-1 combines with J gene TRBJ2-6; 10 bases are a match to TRBD2. V gave up 0 bases and J gave up 2 bases; unmatched junction bases: 8. Per germline, CDR1 SGHRS and CDR2 YFSETQ. The CDR3 totals 19 residues. The CDR3 DNA is TGCGCCAGCAGCTTGGATCGTCTAGCGGGAGCTGCTGGGGCCAACGTCCTGACTTTC. It translates to CASSLDRLAGAAGANVLTF. Together with reference TRBV5-1 and TRBJ2-6, the CDR3 gives the full variable domain: KAGVTQTPRYLIKTRGQQVTLSCSPISGHRSVSWYQQTPGQGLQFLFEYFSETQRNKGNFPGRFSGRQFSNSRSEMNVSTLELGDSALYLCASSLDRLAGAAGANVLTFGAGSRLTVL.

J is TRBJ2-3 and V is TRBV5-1; D may be TRBD2 (5 bases). The germline V and J ends were trimmed by 3 bases and 10 bases, with 24 bases remaining between them. The germline gives CDR1 SGHRS, CDR2 YFSETQ. The CDR3 is made up of 16 amino acids. CDR3 sequence (DNA): TGCGCCAGCAGCTCGGTACTAGGGCCCGCGACCGGAGCGCAGTATTTT. Translated: CASSSVLGPATGAQYF.

J is TRBJ2-3 and V is TRBV7-2; perhaps TRBD1 as D (6 bases). Germline V lookup: CDR1 SGHTA, CDR2 FQGNSA. V was clipped by 2 bases and J by 4 bases, with 10 bases between them. This CDR3 is built from 14 residues. The CDR3 DNA is TGTGCCAGCAGCTTACAGGGGCGAGCAGATACGCAGTATTTT. Its protein product is CASSLQGRADTQYF.

V usage is TRBV28 and J usage is TRBJ2-7; either TRBD1 or TRBD2 may supply D (5 bases each). CDR1 MDHEN and CDR2 SYDVKM come from the germline V gene. This CDR3 is 13 amino acids long. The V end lost 7 bases, the J end lost 4 bases, and 14 bases lay between the germline ends. The CDR3 is CASIQGRGYEQYF. DNA of the CDR3: TGTGCCAGCATCCAGGGTCGGGGATACGAGCAGTACTTC.

This chain uses TRBV5-6 with TRBJ1-1; 9 bases match TRBD1. The CDR3 contains 18 residues. Germline CDR1 SGHDT, CDR2 YYEEEE. V lost 5 bases to trimming and J lost 0 bases; unmatched junction nucleotides: 14. CDR3 bases: TGTGCCAGCAGGACGGTGGAGGACAGGGGTAACATGAACACTGAAGCTTTCTTT. Translation: CASRTVEDRGNMNTEAFF. Looking up the rest from reference TRBV5-6 and TRBJ1-1 gives the full variable domain: DAGVTQSPTHLIKTRGQQVTLRCSPKSGHDTVSWYQQALGQGPQFIFQYYEEEERQRGNFPDRFSGHQFPNYSSELNVNALLLGDSALYLCASRTVEDRGNMNTEAFFGQGTRLTVV.

CDR3 amino acids: CSVTPPRGTPYEQYF. The CDR3 DNA is TGCAGCGTTACCCCACCCCGAGGGACACCCTACGAGCAGTACTTC. This rearrangement joins TRBV29-1 to TRBJ2-7; possibly TRBD1 for D (6 bases). This CDR3 comprises 15 residues. Trimming pared 5 bases from V and 2 bases from J, leaving 19 bases between. Germline V gives CDR1 SQVTM, CDR2 ANQGSEA.

This chain connects TRBV5-4 to TRBJ2-5; no reliable D call. TRBJ2-7 matches the DNA end more closely, so the J call is doubtful. The length of the CDR3 is 12 residues. CDR1 is SGHNT and CDR2 is YYREEE in the germline V gene (reference sequence). CDR3 sequence: CASSFMDYEQYF. The CDR3 nucleotides read TGTGCCAGCAGCTTCATGGACTACGAGCAGTACTTC.

CDR3 DNA: TGTGCCAGCAGCTTAGCATCGGGAAGGGTAGGCACTGAAGCTTTCTTT. It specifies CASSLASGRVGTEAFF. V usage is TRBV7-9 and J usage is TRBJ1-1; D gene unclear. The ends were cut back, 0 bases at V and 4 bases at J, with 15 bases in the middle. This CDR3 region has 16 residues. The germline V gene has CDR1 SEHNR and CDR2 FQNEAQ (reference sequence).